This entry concerns a single T cell receptor beta chain. The data originate from a study of shared clonotypes between healthy human individuals. A deep-level run was used for the assay. Several immunoSEQ plates received, in even portions, the genomic DNA of each subset. Using immunoSEQ multiplex PCR, the repertoire was profiled, and TCRdb retains in-frame clones only, with some absent. The data show about half a million clones, with about 74% seen just once and about 11% held by the top ten. The germline V gene has CDR1 SGHDT and CDR2 YYEEEE. V dropped 0 bases and J dropped 5; count of bases not matched to a gene: 10. There are 17 residues in the CDR3.

Sequencing input: PBMCs. This chain uses TRBV5-6 with TRBJ1-1, with 10 bases that match TRBD1. The origin of this receptor is a woman in her thirties or forties in good health. Some clones in this sample may be carry-over from other donors' samples. CDR3 in amino acids: CASSLAGTGVRGTEAFF. CDR3 bases: TGTGCCAGCAGCTTGGCTGGGACAGGGGTCAGGGGGACTGAAGCTTTCTTT.